The source of this T cell receptor (beta chain) is a study of identical twins' blood T cells. Comment on this clonotype: Its antigen is not identified.

Overall study findings and caveats: Each donor's most abundant TCRbeta clonotypes shared more CDR3 sequences with her twin than unrelated donors.

Trimming pared 2 bases from V and 7 bases from J, leaving 12 bases between. Germline V gene data show CDR1 as MDHEN and CDR2 as SYDVKM. The CDR3 consists of 15 residues. From the 5' RACE reads, TCRdb called clonotypes with MiXCR, one entry per CDR3 protein. This sample carries roughly 380,000 distinct CDR3 sequences, about 28% of them seen once, and the ten largest clones take about 6%. Sequencing was carried out using PBMCs. This TCR came from a woman between 18 and 50 years old in good health. The chain links TRBV28 to TRBJ1-6; tentative D call: TRBD1 (6 bases). This chain's CDR3 is CASSLTGGANSPLHF. CDR3 coding DNA: TGTGCCAGCAGTTTAACGGGGGGCGCGAATTCACCCCTCCACTTT.